The 32 T cell receptor beta chains below were found in one sample sequenced in a study of blood T cell repertoires in COVID-19. Produced via immunoSEQ multiplex PCR; TCRdb's table is partial and in-frame only. The sample contains some 320,000 clones, 90% of which appear only once. The sequenced sample consisted of PBMCs or T cells enriched from blood (not recorded which). These receptors came from a man aged 55 to 70 who had recovered from COVID-19.

This chain connects TRBV7-9 to TRBJ1-4; D is perhaps TRBD1 (6 bases). V was trimmed by 5 bases and J by 7 bases, leaving 14 bases between them. In germline, CDR1 is SEHNR, CDR2 FQNEAQ (reference sequence). CDR3 length equals 14 residues. CDR3 loop: CASSPGAGGEKLFF. As DNA, the CDR3 is TGTGCCAGCAGCCCAGGGGCGGGGGGTGAAAAACTGTTTTTT. The full variable domain, its missing parts supplied by reference TRBV7-9 and TRBJ1-4, is DTGVSQNPRHKITKRGQNVTFRCDPISEHNRLYWYRQTLGQGPEFLTYFQNEAQLEKSRLLSDRFSAERPKGSFSTLEIQRTEQGDSAMYLCASSPGAGGEKLFFGSGTQLSVL.

V usage is TRBV11-3 and J usage is TRBJ2-1; 10 bases match TRBD2. Trimming took 6 bases from V and 0 from J; bases not matched to a gene: 5. Germline CDR1 reads SGHNT; CDR2 reads YENEEA. The CDR3 is 16 residues long. The CDR3 is CASRGLAAHSYNEQFF. CDR3 in DNA: TGTGCCAGCAGAGGACTAGCGGCCCACTCCTACAATGAGCAGTTCTTC.

This clone was observed once. The chain links TRBV10-2 to TRBJ1-1, with 8 bases identical to TRBD1. This CDR3 is built from 16 residues. Germline CDR1 reads WSHSY; CDR2 reads SAAADI. J gave up 1 base and V 2 bases, and 6 bases lay outside the gene matches. The CDR3 bases are TGCGCCAGCAGTGAGCGGACAGGGCGGGGGAACACTGAAGCTTTCTTT. This codes for CASSERTGRGNTEAFF.

The CDR3 protein is CASSGTGRNNPGELFF. As DNA, the CDR3 is TGTGCCAGCAGTGGGACAGGGCGTAATAACCCCGGGGAGCTGTTTTTT. The V and J genes are TRBV6-2 or TRBV6-3 and TRBJ2-2, with 9 bases lining up with TRBD1. Trimming at V came to 5 bases and at J to 6 bases, leaving 10 bases not matched to a gene. The CDR3 spans 16 residues. Germline CDR1 and CDR2: MNHEY and SVGEGT.

V and J are TRBV2 and TRBJ2-2, with D perhaps TRBD1 (6 bases). Trimming pared 5 bases from V and 5 bases from J, leaving 12 bases between. The CDR3 covers 14 residues. Germline V gene data show CDR1 as SNHLY and CDR2 as FYNNEI. The CDR3 protein is CASSTPDRTGELFF. The CDR3 bases are TGTGCCAGCAGTACTCCGGACAGAACCGGGGAGCTGTTTTTT.

The table lists this clone with a count of one. This chain uses TRBV6-5 with TRBJ1-1; no definite D call. The CDR3 contains 13 residues. V was cut by 1 base and J by 2 bases, with 5 bases left in between. Germline values: CDR1 MNHEY, CDR2 SVGAGI. The DNA for the CDR3 is TGTGCCAGCAGTTACTATCCTAACACTGAAGCTTTCTTT. It encodes CASSYYPNTEAFF.

The chain couples TRBV24-1 to TRBJ2-4; 8 nucleotides line up with TRBD1. Trimming took 4 bases from V and 8 from J; bases not matched to a gene: 6. Germline CDR1 and CDR2: KGHDR and SFDVKD. The length of the CDR3 is 14 residues. CDR3 loop: CATSDRDRGDIQYF. The CDR3 DNA reads TGTGCCACCAGTGACCGTGACAGGGGTGACATTCAGTACTTC.

The count of this clone is one. The J gene is TRBJ2-6, the V gene TRBV7-3; 8 bases are a match to TRBD2. The CDR3 has 17 residues. V shed 4 bases, J shed 1 base, and the junction held 6 bases outside the gene matches. From germline, CDR1 is SGHTA and CDR2 FQGTGA. The CDR3 sequence: CASSYSGGVSGANVLTF. The CDR3 region has the DNA TGTGCCAGCAGCTACTCGGGAGGGGTTTCTGGGGCCAACGTCCTGACTTTC.

This chain links TRBV7-3 with TRBJ1-1; no clear D gene. Trimming took off 0 bases at V and 4 bases at J, with 12 bases between the two ends. CDR1 is SGHTA and CDR2 is FQGTGA in the germline V gene. The CDR3 contains 15 residues. The CDR3 region has the DNA TGTGCCAGCAGCTTAACGTACGGTGAAAGCACTGAAGCTTTCTTT. Translation gives CASSLTYGESTEAFF.

CDR3: CASSLERGAFAEQYF. CDR3 bases: TGTGCCAGCAGCTTAGAACGGGGGGCCTTTGCCGAGCAGTACTTC. The rearrangement uses TRBV11-2 and TRBJ2-7; D is perhaps TRBD2 (7 bases). The CDR3 is made up of 15 amino acids. V lost 0 bases, J lost 6 bases, and 15 bases lay in between. CDR1 and CDR2 from the germline V gene are SGHAT and FQNNGV. The full variable domain, completed using reference TRBV11-2 and TRBJ2-7, is EAGVAQSPRYKIIEKRQSVAFWCNPISGHATLYWYQQILGQGPKLLIQFQNNGVVDDSQLPKDRFSAERLKGVDSTLKIQPAKLEDSAVYLCASSLERGAFAEQYFGPGTRLTVT.

The rearrangement links TRBV9 to TRBJ1-1; no definite D call. Germline V gives CDR1 SGDLS, CDR2 YYNGEE. CDR3 length: 15 amino acids. Trimming removed 4 bases from V and 4 bases from J, with 17 bases in between. CDR3 residues: CASSSHSGERTEAFF. In nucleotides, the CDR3 is TGTGCCAGCAGCTCCCACTCCGGGGAGCGCACTGAAGCTTTCTTT.

V usage is TRBV6-2 or TRBV6-3 and J usage is TRBJ2-3; 7 bases are a match to TRBD2. V lost 0 bases and J lost 4; bases outside the gene matches: 7. CDR1 is MNHEY and CDR2 is SVGEGT in the germline V gene. The CDR3 sequence is 16 residues long. The CDR3 nucleotides are TGTGCCAGCAGTTACTCCGGGGGAGGGCCAGCAGATACGCAGTATTTT. Translation: CASSYSGGGPADTQYF.

This rearrangement joins TRBV5-4 to TRBJ1-6; 7 nucleotides line up with TRBD1. CDR3 length: 16 amino acids. Germline V CDR1 and CDR2: SGHNT, YYREEE (reference sequence). Unmatched junction bases numbered 7, after V lost 0 bases and J lost 7 bases. CDR3 bases: TGTGCCAGCAGCTTGGCCGAGGGACAGCCGAATTCACCCCTCCACTTT. This gives the protein CASSLAEGQPNSPLHF.

V usage is TRBV3-1 (or the pseudogene TRBV3-2) and J usage is TRBJ1-1; D unresolved. CDR3 size: 14 residues. Trimming removed 1 base from V and 7 bases from J, with 13 bases in between. Per the germline V gene, CDR1 is LGHDT and CDR2 is YNNKEL (reference sequence). The CDR3 nucleotides are TGTGCCAGCAGCCAAGTAGACGGCGCGGGTGAAGCTTTCTTT. Translated, it gives CASSQVDGAGEAFF.

Worth noting for this clone: A read error is possible here, since a much larger clone lies one base away. This CDR3 is also generated by other DNA sequences in the sample. This chain uses TRBV30 with TRBJ1-5; D gene unclear. Trimming stripped 0 bases from V and 1 base from J, with 4 bases between. Germline CDR1 reads GTSNPN; CDR2 reads SVGIG (reference sequence). The CDR3 runs to 13 residues. CDR3 residues: CAWSVQSNQPQHF. The CDR3, as DNA: TGTGCCTGGAGTGTACAGAGCAATCAGCCCCAGCATTTT.

The chain is built from TRBV30 and TRBJ2-1, with 14 positions matching TRBD2. V dropped 4 bases and J dropped 0; count of bases not matched to a gene: 20. This CDR3 spans 22 amino acids. The V gene's germline CDR1 is GTSNPN and CDR2 SVGIG (reference sequence). CDR3 amino acids: CAWTIGPEGLAGEFGSYNEQFF. The CDR3 DNA sequence: TGTGCCTGGACCATAGGCCCGGAGGGACTAGCGGGAGAGTTTGGCTCCTACAATGAGCAGTTCTTC.

The V gene is TRBV3-1 (or the pseudogene TRBV3-2), the J gene TRBJ2-1; D ambiguous. V dropped 0 bases and J dropped 12 bases, with 9 bases sitting between them. Looked up from germline, CDR1 is LGHDT and CDR2 is YNNKEL (reference sequence). The CDR3 consists of 12 residues. CDR3 in amino acids: CASSQELIGQFF. For the CDR3, the DNA is TGTGCCAGCAGCCAAGAACTAATCGGGCAGTTCTTC.

The chain has TRBV2 and TRBJ2-7, with D hard to call. V gave up 0 bases and J gave up 3 bases, with 15 bases separating them. Germline CDR1 SNHLY, CDR2 FYNNEI. This CDR3 is 16 amino acids long. The CDR3 is CASSEASPNWSYEQYF. The CDR3 DNA sequence: TGTGCCAGCAGTGAAGCGAGTCCTAATTGGAGCTACGAGCAGTACTTC.

The chain links TRBV19 to TRBJ1-2, with D possibly being TRBD1 (6 bases). V was cut by 4 bases and J by 8 bases, with 14 bases left in between. The CDR3 loop spans 13 amino acids. Germline CDR1 and CDR2: LNHDA and SQIVND (reference sequence). CDR3 sequence: CASSRFRGSGYTF. DNA for the CDR3: TGTGCCAGTAGTAGATTCAGGGGATCCGGCTACACCTTC.

The chain combines TRBV4-2 with TRBJ2-5, with 8 bases matching TRBD1. Unmatched junction bases numbered 5, after V lost 1 base and J lost 1 base. The CDR3 totals 16 residues. The germline gives CDR1 LGHNA, CDR2 YNFKEQ. CDR3 amino acids: CASSQARGQFQETQYF. CDR3 in DNA: TGTGCCAGCAGCCAAGCCAGGGGGCAATTCCAAGAGACCCAGTACTTC.

The V and J genes are TRBV6-5 and TRBJ1-2, with D perhaps matching TRBD1 (5 bases). V was trimmed by 6 bases and J by 5 bases, leaving 13 bases between them. The germline V gene has CDR1 MNHEY and CDR2 SVGAGI. CDR3 length: 13 amino acids. The CDR3 coding sequence is TGTGCCAGCAGCCCACAGGTTTGGTATGGCTACACCTTC. Protein: CASSPQVWYGYTF.

This clone occurred a few times. The V gene is TRBV4-2, the J gene TRBJ1-2; D is undetermined. V shed 4 bases and J shed 1 base, with 10 bases lying between them. Germline V gene sequence: CDR1 LGHNA, CDR2 YNFKEQ. The CDR3 is 14 residues long. The CDR3 coding sequence is TGTGCCAGCAGCCCACACAGCAGTAACTATGGCTACACCTTC. Translated, it gives CASSPHSSNYGYTF.

The V and J genes are TRBV7-2 and TRBJ1-2; 7 bases line up with TRBD1. V lost 5 bases and J lost 4; bases outside the gene matches: 7. The germline CDR1 and CDR2 sequences are SGHTA and FQGNSA. The CDR3 is 14 amino acids. CDR3 coding DNA: TGTGCCAGCAGCCCTGTCGACAGGGCCTATGGCTACACCTTC. Encoded protein: CASSPVDRAYGYTF.

The chain uses TRBV4-2 and TRBJ2-1, with 15 bases matching TRBD2. The ends lost 3 bases at V and 6 bases at J; junction bases unmatched: 3. CDR3 length: 16 residues. Germline V lookup: CDR1 LGHNA, CDR2 YNFKEQ. The CDR3, as DNA: TGTGCCAGCAGCCATTCGGGACTAGCGGGAGGCAATGAGCAGTTCTTC. As protein: CASSHSGLAGGNEQFF.

This chain joins TRBV7-6 and TRBJ2-3, with 7 bases matching TRBD2. V lost 1 base, J lost 4 bases, and 8 bases stayed unmatched. CDR1 SGHVS and CDR2 FNYEAQ come from the germline V gene. CDR3 length: 16 amino acids. The CDR3, as DNA: TGTGCCAGCAGCTTAGAGGAGCGGGAAGGATCAGATACGCAGTATTTT. Protein: CASSLEEREGSDTQYF.

The rearrangement links TRBV11-2 to TRBJ1-3; D ambiguous. The germline V gene has CDR1 SGHAT and CDR2 FQNNGV. The germline V and J ends were trimmed by 2 bases and 0 bases, with 5 bases remaining between them. This CDR3 region has 14 residues. Here the CDR3 reads CASSLFLSGNTIYF. The CDR3 DNA is TGTGCCAGCAGCTTATTTCTCTCTGGAAACACCATATATTTT.

This rearrangement joins TRBV28 to TRBJ2-4; D is uncertain. CDR1 and CDR2 (germline): MDHEN, SYDVKM. The CDR3 has 14 amino acids. V lost 3 bases and J lost 0, with 6 bases in between. The CDR3, as DNA: TGTGCCAGCAGTTTTACATTAGCCAAAAACATTCAGTACTTC. This sequence encodes CASSFTLAKNIQYF.

The V and J genes are TRBV6-4 and TRBJ1-2, with 9 positions matching TRBD1. The CDR3 consists of 13 residues. Germline V gene lookup returns CDR1 MRHNA and CDR2 SNTAGT. Trimming took 6 bases from V and 8 from J; bases not matched to a gene: 7. CDR3: CASRGQGRRGYTF. In DNA form, the CDR3 reads TGTGCCAGCAGGGGACAGGGAAGACGCGGCTACACCTTC.

The V call is TRBV5-1, the J call TRBJ1-2, with 8 bases lining up with TRBD1. V trimming: 3 bases; J trimming: 3 bases; junction bases outside the gene matches: 7. Germline CDR1 SGHRS, CDR2 YFSETQ. The CDR3 extends over 15 amino acids. The CDR3 loop is CASSSQTGVDYGYTF. DNA of the CDR3: TGCGCCAGCAGCTCCCAGACAGGGGTTGACTATGGCTACACCTTC.

The rearrangement joins TRBV5-1 to TRBJ1-2; no firm D call. V was pared by 0 bases and J by 2 bases, with 8 bases between. This CDR3 spans 14 amino acids. CDR1 is SGHRS, CDR2 YFSETQ, per germline. CDR3 sequence (DNA): TGCGCCAGCAGCTTGGGCAGAGGGAACTATGGCTACACCTTC. Translating it yields CASSLGRGNYGYTF.

The J gene is TRBJ2-5, the V gene TRBV7-2; TRBD2 is a possible D gene (5 bases). Trimming removed 3 bases from V and 2 bases from J, with 13 bases in between. CDR1 and CDR2 from the germline V gene are SGHTA and FQGNSA. This CDR3 is 15 amino acids long. The chain's CDR3 is CASSLRAGWQETQYF. The CDR3 DNA sequence: TGTGCCAGCAGCTTGCGGGCTGGATGGCAAGAGACCCAGTACTTC. Full variable domain (outside the CDR3, taken from reference TRBV7-2 and TRBJ2-5): GAGVSQSPSNKVTEKGKDVELRCDPISGHTALYWYRQSLGQGLEFLIYFQGNSAPDKSGLPSDRFSAERTGGSVSTLTIQRTQQEDSAVYLCASSLRAGWQETQYFGPGTRLLVL.

The CDR3 loop is CASSAGTDTDTQYF. Written as DNA, the CDR3 is TGTGCCAGCAGTGCGGGGACCGACACAGATACGCAGTATTTT. The genes are TRBV9 and TRBJ2-3, with D possibly being TRBD2 (6 bases). CDR1 SGDLS and CDR2 YYNGEE come from the germline V gene. There are 14 residues in the CDR3. The germline V and J ends were trimmed by 5 bases and 2 bases, with 12 bases remaining between them.